The clone carrying this TCR beta chain came up a few times. Its specificity is not known. The data were taken from a study of cytomegalovirus exposure and HLA in healthy donors. The PCR employed 60 Vbeta primers together with 13 Jbeta primers. Here immunoSEQ multiplex PCR was the method, and the copy in TCRdb shows in-frame clones only, minus some. The sample comprises about 190,000 clones, approximately 86% of which are singletons, and 1.5% to 2% rests with the top ten. The CDR3 extends over 13 amino acids. V trimming: 1 base; J trimming: 8 bases; junction bases outside the gene matches: 1. The germline gives CDR1 LGHNA, CDR2 YNFKEQ. Study results and caveats: Roughly uniform depth of sequencing across donors was assumed in presence/absence analyses. A later analysis reported that several of the most significant clusters appeared to be linked to common viral pathogens, among them Epstein-Barr virus.

The rearrangement links TRBV4-2 to TRBJ1-4; 7 nucleotides line up with TRBD1. The receptor's source is a young woman in good health and CMV-seronegative. Material for sequencing was PBMCs. The CDR3 coding sequence is TGTGCCAGCAGCCAAGGGACAGGAGAAAAACTGTTTTTT. It encodes CASSQGTGEKLFF.